This TCR beta chain came from a study of cytomegalovirus exposure and HLA in healthy donors. Findings of the study overall: Cytomegalovirus association was assigned to approximately 160 TCR beta chains. There were several of the most significant clusters that appeared linked to common viral pathogens in a later analysis.

Per germline, CDR1 KGHSH and CDR2 LQKENI. The CDR3 is 15 residues long. The V segment lost 4 bases and the J segment 5 bases; nucleotides outside the gene matches: 8. The PCR made use of 60 Vbeta and 13 Jbeta primers. Produced via immunoSEQ multiplex PCR; TCRdb's table is partial and in-frame only. The data show approximately 99,000 clones, 65% to 85% seen once. This cohort consisted of healthy bone marrow donors. Concerning this clone: The antigen remains undetermined.

Sequencing was carried out using PBMCs. The clonotype was recovered from a man aged 35 to 55 in good health and CMV-seropositive. V is TRBV18 and J is TRBJ1-5, with TRBD1 matching over 7 bases. The CDR3 DNA reads TGTGCCAGCTCACAACAGGGGCAGGGGTATCAGCCCCAGCATTTT. Protein: CASSQQGQGYQPQHF.